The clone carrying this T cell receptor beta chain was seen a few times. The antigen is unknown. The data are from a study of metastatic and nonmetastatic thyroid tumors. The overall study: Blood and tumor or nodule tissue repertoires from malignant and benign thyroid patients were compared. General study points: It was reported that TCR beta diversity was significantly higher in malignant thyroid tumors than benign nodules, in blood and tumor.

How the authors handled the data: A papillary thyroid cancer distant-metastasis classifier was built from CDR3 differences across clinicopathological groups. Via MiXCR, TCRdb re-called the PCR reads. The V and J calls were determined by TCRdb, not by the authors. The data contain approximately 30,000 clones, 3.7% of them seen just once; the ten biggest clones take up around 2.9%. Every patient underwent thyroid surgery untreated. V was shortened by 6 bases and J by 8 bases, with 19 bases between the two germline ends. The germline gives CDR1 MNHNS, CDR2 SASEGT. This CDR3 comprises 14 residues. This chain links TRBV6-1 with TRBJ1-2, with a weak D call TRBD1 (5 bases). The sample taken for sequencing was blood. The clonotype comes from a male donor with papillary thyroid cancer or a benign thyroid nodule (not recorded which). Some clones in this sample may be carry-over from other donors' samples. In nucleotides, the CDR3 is TGTGCCAGCAGCCCCCTCCAGGGTGCAGGCGGCTACACCTTC. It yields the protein CASSPLQGAGGYTF.